This TCR beta chain was observed in a study of blood T cell dynamics during melanoma immunotherapy. Overall study context: Patients with metastatic melanoma got pembrolizumab or nivolumab-ipilimumab as first-line care.

As for this clone: Its antigen is undetermined.

Study-wide results and limits: Among sorted CD8+ subsets, immune-effector cells had the highest clonality and cell-free DNA similarity.

All DNA from each sorted CD8+ subset was loaded. Only in-frame clones appear in the TCRdb table, and some are missing; sequencing was by immunoSEQ multiplex PCR. The sample carries about 16,000 clones, approximately 94% recorded once. Noted time point: week 3, after first cycle of checkpoint inhibitor. In germline, CDR1 is SGHVS, CDR2 FNYEAQ. J lost 3 bases, V lost 5 bases, and 4 bases had no gene match. CDR3 size: 14 residues. The material was effector memory CD8+ T cells from blood, obtained from a patient treated with checkpoint blockade. This TCR derives from a human donor with melanoma. The chain employs TRBV7-6 and TRBJ2-7, with 10 bases identical to TRBD2. The CDR3 spells CASSPRTSGYEQYF. The CDR3 DNA follows: TGTGCCAGCAGCCCCAGGACTAGCGGCTACGAGCAGTACTTC.